This entry lists 24 T cell receptor beta chains sequenced from one sample in a study of blood T cell repertoires in COVID-19. Assay used: immunoSEQ multiplex PCR; TCRdb lists only in-frame clones, some missing. The repertoire consists of about 670,000 clones, with 85% to 90% occurring once and the leading ten covering 0.2% to 0.3%. The sequenced material came from peripheral blood. The receptor source for this set is a young woman with acute or convalescent COVID-19.

The chain carries TRBV19 and TRBJ1-2, with TRBD1 as a possible D gene (6 bases). The CDR3 loop spans 16 amino acids. Germline V gives CDR1 LNHDA, CDR2 SQIVND (reference sequence). V shed 3 bases and J shed 4 bases, with 18 bases lying between them. The CDR3 DNA reads as TGTGCCAGTAGTATCTCTCAGGGGCCCGGGCCCTATGGCTACACCTTC. It codes for CASSISQGPGPYGYTF.

This chain connects TRBV6-5 to TRBJ2-1; TRBD2 aligns across 7 bases. The CDR3 consists of 15 residues. V shed 7 bases, J shed 0 bases, and the junction held 6 bases outside the gene matches. Germline CDR1 is MNHEY and CDR2 is SVGAGI. The CDR3 DNA reads TGTGCCAGCACTGCGGGGGTAAGCTCCTACAATGAGCAGTTCTTC. Translating it yields CASTAGVSSYNEQFF.

To note about this clone: Other DNA sequences in the sample encode the same CDR3. The chain links TRBV5-5 to TRBJ1-2; D remains ambiguous. The CDR3 covers 13 residues. Per germline, CDR1 SGHKS and CDR2 YYEKEE (reference sequence). Trimming cost V 4 bases and J 5 bases, with 12 bases left between them. CDR3 DNA: TGTGCCAGCAGCCCGGGGTTAGATTATGGCTACACCTTC. This gives the protein CASSPGLDYGYTF.

This rearrangement joins TRBV7-8 to TRBJ1-1, with D unclear. The CDR3 spans 14 residues. V gave up 6 bases and J gave up 0 bases, with 11 bases separating them. Germline CDR1 is SGHVS and CDR2 is FQNEAQ. Here the CDR3 reads CASRKGGMNTEAFF. The CDR3 DNA is TGTGCCAGCAGAAAAGGCGGCATGAACACTGAAGCTTTCTTT.

The CDR3 loop is CASSLDLAGNQPQHF. CDR3 nucleotides: TGTGCCAGCAGTCTCGACCTGGCGGGCAATCAGCCCCAGCATTTT. The V call is TRBV6-5, the J call TRBJ1-5; D not certain. Trimming took off 5 bases at V and 2 bases at J, with 13 bases between the two ends. CDR3 size: 15 residues. CDR1 MNHEY and CDR2 SVGAGI come from the germline V gene.

This chain connects TRBV6-1 to TRBJ1-1; 7 positions agree with TRBD1. There are 14 residues in the CDR3. Germline V gives CDR1 MNHNS, CDR2 SASEGT. Unmatched junction bases numbered 8, after V lost 3 bases and J lost 7 bases. CDR3 sequence (DNA): TGTGCCAGCAGTGATTCCCACAGGGGAGTTGAAGCTTTCTTT. It codes for CASSDSHRGVEAFF.

The chain links TRBV6-6 to TRBJ1-2, with D possibly matching TRBD1 (5 bases). V shed 7 bases and J shed 8 bases, with 20 bases lying between them. CDR3 length: 14 amino acids. CDR1 MNHNY and CDR2 SVGAGI come from the germline V gene (reference sequence). The CDR3 sequence: CASTHQGPYRGYTF. CDR3 bases: TGTGCCAGCACCCACCAGGGCCCTTATCGGGGCTACACCTTC.

This clone was recorded only once. The chain's CDR3 is CASRHRGNQPQHF. In DNA form, the CDR3 reads TGTGCCAGCAGACACAGGGGGAATCAGCCCCAGCATTTT. This chain uses TRBV12-3 or TRBV12-4 with TRBJ1-5, with 8 bases identical to TRBD1. Unmatched junction bases numbered 2, after V lost 6 bases and J lost 4 bases. This CDR3 is built from 13 residues.

The chain combines TRBV13 with TRBJ2-7, with no clear D. V shed 5 bases and J shed 5 bases, with 19 bases lying between them. Germline values: CDR1 PRHDT, CDR2 FYEKMQ (reference sequence). The CDR3 runs to 15 residues. CDR3 amino acids: CASSPSFDLEDEQYF. The CDR3 DNA sequence: TGTGCCAGCAGCCCCAGTTTCGACCTAGAAGACGAGCAGTACTTC.

The rearrangement joins TRBV5-6 to TRBJ1-2, with TRBD1 identical over 9 bases. The V segment lost 2 bases and the J segment 4 bases; nucleotides outside the gene matches: 3. This CDR3 contains 14 residues. From germline, CDR1 is SGHDT and CDR2 YYEEEE. The chain's CDR3 is CASSFGTGLYGYTF. DNA of the CDR3: TGTGCCAGCAGCTTCGGGACAGGGCTCTATGGCTACACCTTC.

This chain uses TRBV6-5 with TRBJ1-2; D is ambiguous. The V and J ends lost 6 bases and 0 bases respectively, with 8 bases between them. This CDR3 spans 13 amino acids. Germline CDR1 and CDR2: MNHEY and SVGAGI. CDR3: CASREVTNYGYTF. In DNA form, the CDR3 reads TGTGCCAGCAGGGAGGTGACTAACTATGGCTACACCTTC.

The chain joins TRBV7-2 to TRBJ2-7; 8 bases align to TRBD2. The CDR3 contains 15 residues. Trimming took 2 bases from V and 4 from J; bases not matched to a gene: 7. Germline CDR1 SGHTA, CDR2 FQGNSA. The CDR3 nucleotides read TGTGCCAGCAGCTTACATAACGGACTAGCTTACGAGCAGTACTTC. Protein: CASSLHNGLAYEQYF.

Comments on this clone: The same CDR3 also results from other DNA sequences found in this sample. The chain has TRBV29-1 and TRBJ1-3, with D unresolved. Germline CDR1 is SQVTM and CDR2 is ANQGSEA. The V gene lost 6 bases and the J gene lost 1 base, with 4 bases spanning the gap. The CDR3 is 11 residues long. The CDR3 region has the DNA TGCAGCGTCTTGTCTGGAAACACCATATATTTT. It yields the protein CSVLSGNTIYF.

This chain connects TRBV4-1 to TRBJ1-2; D ambiguous. The CDR3 contains 15 residues. V was clipped by 0 bases and J by 10 bases, with 18 bases between them. CDR1 and CDR2 from the germline V gene are MGHRA and YSYEKL. The CDR3 loop is CASSQEGRGLLNYTF. In DNA, the CDR3 is TGCGCCAGCAGCCAAGAAGGGCGGGGTTTGTTAAACTACACCTTC.

This chain links TRBV9 with TRBJ1-2, with 9 bases lining up with TRBD1. This CDR3 is built from 17 residues. Germline V gene sequence: CDR1 SGDLS, CDR2 YYNGEE. The ends lost 3 bases at V and 7 bases at J; junction bases unmatched: 16. The CDR3 region is CASSASSLVQGAGGYTF. The CDR3 DNA sequence: TGTGCCAGCAGCGCGAGTTCCCTCGTACAGGGGGCCGGTGGCTACACCTTC.

V usage is TRBV7-2 and J usage is TRBJ1-5; D is unresolved. V dropped 0 bases and J dropped 7 bases, with 7 bases sitting between them. From germline, CDR1 is SGHTA and CDR2 FQGNSA. This CDR3 contains 13 residues. CDR3 sequence: CASSLAPGQPQHF. As DNA, the CDR3 is TGTGCCAGCAGCTTAGCGCCCGGGCAGCCCCAGCATTTT.

The DNA of the CDR3 is TGTGCCAGCAGTTACTCGGACAGCCCTAACTATGGCTACACCTTC. Translation: CASSYSDSPNYGYTF. The rearrangement joins TRBV6-6 to TRBJ1-2; tentative D call: TRBD1 (6 bases). The V gene lost 0 bases and the J gene lost 0 bases, with 8 bases spanning the gap. Germline assignment: CDR1 MNHNY and CDR2 SVGAGI (reference sequence). This CDR3 is 15 amino acids long.

This chain links TRBV7-9 with TRBJ2-1; 8 bases are shared with TRBD1. The V gene end was trimmed by 5 bases and the J gene end by 8 bases; junction bases not matched to a gene: 8. CDR3 length: 14 residues. The germline V gene has CDR1 SEHNR and CDR2 FQNEAQ (reference sequence). CDR3 nucleotides: TGTGCCAGCAGCGTATCCGGGACAGGTGATGAGCAGTTCTTC. Its translation: CASSVSGTGDEQFF.

The chain carries TRBV19 and TRBJ1-1; 10 bases match TRBD1. Germline CDR1 reads LNHDA; CDR2 reads SQIVND (reference sequence). V lost 7 bases to trimming and J lost 7 bases; unmatched junction nucleotides: 12. The CDR3 consists of 15 residues. CDR3 sequence: CASKWRDRGQNEAFF. In DNA, the CDR3 is TGTGCCAGTAAGTGGCGGGACAGGGGACAGAATGAAGCTTTCTTT. Full variable domain (missing parts from reference TRBV19 and TRBJ1-1): DGGITQSPKYLFRKEGQNVTLSCEQNLNHDAMYWYRQDPGQGLRLIYYSQIVNDFQKGDIAEGYSVSREKKESFPLTVTSAQKNPTAFYLCASKWRDRGQNEAFFGQGTRLTVV.

The rearrangement links TRBV18 to TRBJ1-1, with D possibly TRBD1 on 6 matching bases. CDR1 and CDR2 from the germline V gene are KGHSH and LQKENI. The CDR3 has 15 amino acids. The V end was cut by 6 bases, the J end by 0 bases, with 14 bases between. Written as DNA, the CDR3 is TGTGCCAGCTCTCCGGACAGCCTCATGAACACTGAAGCTTTCTTT. It encodes CASSPDSLMNTEAFF.

The chain is built from TRBV11-1 and TRBJ1-1, with D tentatively TRBD1 (5 bases). The CDR3 contains 15 residues. Germline V CDR1 and CDR2: SGHAT, FQDESV (reference sequence). V was pared by 2 bases and J by 0 bases, with 10 bases between. The CDR3 loop reads CASSLLGGVNTEAFF. The CDR3 nucleotides read TGTGCCAGCAGCTTATTGGGGGGTGTGAACACTGAAGCTTTCTTT. Looking up the rest from reference TRBV11-1 and TRBJ1-1 gives the full variable domain: EAEVAQSPRYKITEKSQAVAFWCDPISGHATLYWYRQILGQGPELLVQFQDESVVDDSQLPKDRFSAERLKGVDSTLKIQPAELGDSAMYLCASSLLGGVNTEAFFGQGTRLTVV.

This chain links TRBV6-5 with TRBJ1-1, with TRBD1 matching over 8 bases. The CDR3 contains 13 residues. Losses at the gene ends were 2 bases for V and 9 bases for J; bases not matched to a gene: 5. The germline V gene has CDR1 MNHEY and CDR2 SVGAGI. The CDR3 DNA reads as TGTGCCAGCAGTTACCCCGGGACAGGTCAAGCTTTCTTT. This sequence encodes CASSYPGTGQAFF.

The J gene is TRBJ1-2, the V gene TRBV6-6; 8 bases are shared with TRBD1. The CDR3 has 13 amino acids. The germline V gene encodes CDR1 MNHNY and CDR2 SVGAGI (reference sequence). Losses at the gene ends were 5 bases for V and 7 bases for J; bases not matched to a gene: 6. The CDR3 bases are TGTGCCAGCAGTACTGCAGGGGGCAGTGGCTACACCTTC. Translated: CASSTAGGSGYTF.

V is TRBV5-1 and J is TRBJ2-1; 7 nucleotides line up with TRBD2. CDR3 length equals 13 residues. CDR1 is SGHRS and CDR2 is YFSETQ in the germline V gene. With V trimmed by 3 bases and J by 12 bases, 9 bases remained unmatched. The CDR3 region has the DNA TGCGCCAGCAGCTCTCCGACTGGGGAGGGGCAGTTCTTC. Amino acid sequence: CASSSPTGEGQFF.